The rows below give T cell receptor beta chains drawn from one sample of a study of immune reconstitution after stem cell transplant in scleroderma. In TCRdb, the RT-PCR reads were re-called with MiXCR into one record per CDR3 protein. Of about 2,200 distinct CDR3 sequences detected, 7% to 8.5% appear once; the ten largest clones hold roughly an eighth. Sampling was performed before or after autologous hematopoietic stem cell transplantation (not recorded which). The source of these receptors is a male donor with systemic sclerosis. CDR3s include the opening cysteine and the closing phenylalanine or tryptophan. A D gene is named only where the DNA matches it firmly. Size is omitted from some rows. Given values are once, few, many or a class for expanded clones.

j_call	clone_size	d_call	v_call	cdr3_nt	cdr3_aa
TRBJ2-2	.	TRBD1	TRBV5-1	TGCGCCAGCAGCTTCGGACAGGGATACACCGGGGAGCTGTTTTTT	CASSFGQGYTGELFF
TRBJ1-2	medium-sized	.	TRBV7-8	TGTGCCAGCAGCTTAGGACTGACGTATGGCTACACCTTC	CASSLGLTYGYTF
TRBJ2-5	medium-sized	.	TRBV29-1	TGCAGCGCCAGGGTATTTAACAAAGAGACCCAGTACTTC	CSARVFNKETQYF
TRBJ1-5	medium-sized	.	TRBV3-1	TGTGCCAGCAGCCAAGATAGTAGGGGAAGGCAGCCCCAGCATTTT	CASSQDSRGRQPQHF
TRBJ1-1	.	TRBD1	TRBV10-3	TGTGCCATCAGTGTCAGCAGGGGGCAAGACACTGAAGCTTTCTTT	CAISVSRGQDTEAFF
TRBJ2-7	medium-sized	.	TRBV10-3	TGTGCCATCAGGGACTCGAGCTCCTACGAGCAGTACTTC	CAIRDSSSYEQYF
TRBJ2-2	medium-sized	.	TRBV20-1	TGCGCCCTTGGGGGCAGCGTGTACACCGGGGAGCTGTTTTTT	CALGGSVYTGELFF
TRBJ2-2	medium-sized	.	TRBV5-1	TGCGCCAGCAGCTTAGACAGTCCCGCGAACACCGGGGAGCTGTTTTTT	CASSLDSPANTGELFF
TRBJ1-1	medium-sized	.	TRBV5-1	TGCGCCAGCAGCGATCTAAGGAACACTGAAGCTTTCTTT	CASSDLRNTEAFF
TRBJ1-2	.	.	TRBV18	TGTGCCAGCTCTCCGGGGATGGACTATGGCTACACCTTC	CASSPGMDYGYTF
TRBJ2-1	medium-sized	TRBD1	TRBV27	TGTGCCAGCAGTTTAACCGGGACAGCGGAATACAATGAGCAGTTCTTC	CASSLTGTAEYNEQFF
TRBJ1-1	medium-sized	TRBD1	TRBV6-6	TGTGCCAGCACCCCGACAGGGTCCGTCACTGAAGCTTTCTTT	CASTPTGSVTEAFF
TRBJ1-5	medium-sized	.	TRBV27	TGTGCCAGCAGCCCGGGGGGCAATCAGCCCCAGCATTTT	CASSPGGNQPQHF
TRBJ1-6	medium-sized	TRBD1	TRBV13	TGTGCCAGCAGCGCTGGACAGGGGGCTGTCGACTATAATTCACCCCTCCACTTT	CASSAGQGAVDYNSPLHF
TRBJ2-1	large	.	TRBV7-2	TGTGCCAGCAGCATCGGGACTGAATACAATGAGCAGTTCTTC	CASSIGTEYNEQFF
TRBJ1-1	medium-sized	.	TRBV5-1	TGCGCCAGCAGCTTGGGGGCGACGAACACTGAAGCTTTCTTT	CASSLGATNTEAFF
TRBJ2-3	.	TRBD2	TRBV5-1	TGCGCCAGCAGCTTCCACTTGACTAGCGGGGGATCAGATACGCAGTATTTT	CASSFHLTSGGSDTQYF
TRBJ1-5	medium-sized	.	TRBV10-3	TGTGCCATCAGTGAATGGGGGCCCCAGCCCCAGCATTTT	CAISEWGPQPQHF
TRBJ2-7	medium-sized	.	TRBV20-1	TGCAGTGCTAGAGGGTCTACCTCCTACGAGCAGTACTTC	CSARGSTSYEQYF
TRBJ1-1	few	TRBD1	TRBV5-4	TGTGCCAGCAGCTTGGAGACAGGGGTTACTGAAGCTTTCTTT	CASSLETGVTEAFF
TRBJ2-3	medium-sized	.	TRBV11-2	TGTGCCAGCAGCCAGGGCACGACTCGTTCCGATACGCAGTATTTT	CASSQGTTRSDTQYF
TRBJ2-3	medium-sized	TRBD2	TRBV20-1	TGCAGTGCTAGACCAGCGGGGCTCACAGATACGCAGTATTTT	CSARPAGLTDTQYF
TRBJ1-3	few	TRBD1	TRBV7-9	TGTGCCAGCAGACCTCCTTACCGGACAGGAGGAAACACCATATATTTT	CASRPPYRTGGNTIYF
TRBJ1-4	medium-sized	TRBD1	TRBV5-5	TGTGCCAGCAGCGGGGACAGTGAAAAACTGTTTTTT	CASSGDSEKLFF
TRBJ1-2	medium-sized	.	TRBV5-1	TGCGCCAGCAGCGTTGGCAGTAGCCCGCTTGACTATGGCTACACCTTC	CASSVGSSPLDYGYTF
TRBJ2-7	medium-sized	TRBD1	TRBV29-1	TGCAGCGTTGTCCCGGACAGGGCCGAGCAGTACTTC	CSVVPDRAEQYF
TRBJ2-2	medium-sized	TRBD1	TRBV5-5	TGTGCCAGCAGCCTGACAGGGTGGGAGCTGTTTTTT	CASSLTGWELFF
TRBJ2-1	.	TRBD2	TRBV7-2	TGTGCCAGCAGCCGGACTAGCGGGGTCCCCGAGCAGTTCTTC	CASSRTSGVPEQFF
TRBJ2-7	large	TRBD1	TRBV6-2/TRBV6-3	TGTGCCACCGGTGGTGGGACAGAAGATCTCTACGAGCAGTACTTC	CATGGGTEDLYEQYF
TRBJ1-2	medium-sized	TRBD1	TRBV10-3	TGTGCCATCAGTGAGCCTGGCGGGGACAGGGATGGCTACACCTTC	CAISEPGGDRDGYTF
TRBJ2-3	medium-sized	TRBD2	TRBV7-8	TGTGCCAGCAGCATACTAGCGGGGGCCGTCACAGATACGCAGTATTTT	CASSILAGAVTDTQYF
TRBJ1-5	medium-sized	.	TRBV20-1	TGCAGTGCTAGGCCTACAGCAAATCAGCCCCAGCATTTT	CSARPTANQPQHF
TRBJ1-1	large	TRBD1	TRBV29-1	TGCAGCGAAGCCAGACAGGGAGGTTCGGAAGCTTTCTTT	CSEARQGGSEAFF
TRBJ2-7	few	TRBD1	TRBV5-6	TGTGCCAGCAAAAGACAGGGAGTGGGGGACGAGCAGTACTTC	CASKRQGVGDEQYF
TRBJ2-7	medium-sized	.	TRBV10-3	TGTGCCATCAGTGAGTCCACAGGCCACGAGCAGTACTTC	CAISESTGHEQYF
TRBJ1-1	medium-sized	TRBD1	TRBV5-1	TGCGCCAGCACCCTGGGGACAGGGGGGAACACTGAAGCTTTCTTT	CASTLGTGGNTEAFF
TRBJ2-1	large	.	TRBV2	TGTGCCAGCAGCGGGCTAGGCTCGAAGTTCTTC	CASSGLGSKFF
TRBJ1-1	medium-sized	.	TRBV6-1	TGTGCCAGCCCCGGGGCCTATGAAGCTTTCTTT	CASPGAYEAFF
TRBJ1-1	medium-sized	.	TRBV5-1	TGCGCCAGCAGCTTGATGGCGGTGAACACTGAAGCTTTCTTT	CASSLMAVNTEAFF
TRBJ2-1	.	TRBD2	TRBV12-3/TRBV12-4	TGTGCCAGCAGTGCTAACTGGGCTAGCGGGTACAATGAGCAGTTCTTC	CASSANWASGYNEQFF
TRBJ1-5	few	.	TRBV27	TGTGCCAGCAGTCCTTCAAAGGGGCTATCTCAGCCCCAGCATTTT	CASSPSKGLSQPQHF
TRBJ1-1	medium-sized	TRBD1	TRBV5-1	TGCGCCAGCAGCTTTGGGGTGGGACAGGGCGACACTGAAGCTTTCTTT	CASSFGVGQGDTEAFF
TRBJ1-4	few	.	TRBV19	TGTGCCAGTAGTGACAGATTGATTGAAAAACTGTTTTTT	CASSDRLIEKLFF
TRBJ1-1	few	.	TRBV20-1	TGCAGTGCTAGTGAATTGGGGGGCCCGATGAACACTGAAGCTTTCTTT	CSASELGGPMNTEAFF
TRBJ2-7	.	.	TRBV18	TGTGCCAGCTCCGGGACCTCCTACGAGCAGTACTTC	CASSGTSYEQYF
TRBJ1-1	medium-sized	.	TRBV20-1	TGCAGTGCCCGGGGCCTGGGTGTGAACACTGAAGCTTTCTTT	CSARGLGVNTEAFF
TRBJ2-7	medium-sized	.	TRBV2	TGTGCCAGCAGTGGGCTGGCAGGGCTCTCCGAGCAGTACTTC	CASSGLAGLSEQYF
TRBJ1-4	medium-sized	.	TRBV5-1	TGCGCCAGCAGCGGGGACGGGCTTAAGTATGAAAAACTGTTTTTT	CASSGDGLKYEKLFF
TRBJ2-3	large	TRBD2	TRBV6-6	TGTGCCAGCAGTTCGGTCGGACTAGCGGGGGGGAGCACAGATACGCAGTATTTT	CASSSVGLAGGSTDTQYF
TRBJ1-2	medium-sized	.	TRBV5-1	TGCGCCAGCAGCTTGAGTATGGAAGGCTACACCTTC	CASSLSMEGYTF
TRBJ2-1	medium-sized	TRBD2	TRBV20-1	TGCAGTGCTTTAACCGGGACTAAAGGCAACAATGAGCAGTTCTTC	CSALTGTKGNNEQFF
TRBJ1-4	medium-sized	TRBD1	TRBV24-1	TGTGCCACCAGTGATTTGCATCGTCGGGACAGGGGTGGTGAAAAACTGTTTTTT	CATSDLHRRDRGGEKLFF
TRBJ2-2	.	.	TRBV18	TGTGCCAGCTCAAGCGGAGTTTTGACCGGGGAGCTGTTTTTT	CASSSGVLTGELFF
TRBJ2-3	medium-sized	.	TRBV9	TGTGCCAGCAGCGTAGTTGGCCGGGATGGTACGCAGTATTTT	CASSVVGRDGTQYF
TRBJ2-1	large	TRBD1	TRBV6-5	TGTGCCAGCAGTTCAGGAACAGGGGGCTACAATGAGCAGTTCTTC	CASSSGTGGYNEQFF
TRBJ2-2	medium-sized	.	TRBV7-2	TGTGCCAGCAGCCCTAGGGTTGTCACCGGGGAGCTGTTTTTT	CASSPRVVTGELFF
TRBJ2-2	large	TRBD2	TRBV6-2/TRBV6-3	TGTGCCAGCAGTTCCCATCTAGCGGGGAACACCGGGGAGCTGTTTTTT	CASSSHLAGNTGELFF
TRBJ1-3	medium-sized	TRBD1	TRBV20-1	TGCAGTGCGCAGACGGGACAGGGTTCTCACACCATATATTTT	CSAQTGQGSHTIYF
TRBJ1-3	medium-sized	.	TRBV15	TGTGCCACCAGCAGAGGCGGGCTATCAGGAAACACCATATATTTT	CATSRGGLSGNTIYF